This record covers a single T cell receptor beta chain. Antigen specificity is unknown. The record originates from a study of CD8+ T cells in alopecia areata. General observations from the study: Lesional scalp exceeded normal scalp in clonality, especially in alopecia totalis/universalis.

V was pared by 3 bases and J by 5 bases, with 10 bases of the junction left unmatched. There are 16 residues in the CDR3. Germline V lookup: CDR1 SGHRS, CDR2 YFSETQ. As the sequencing template, cDNA was produced by extracting RNA and reverse transcribing it. Assay used: immunoSEQ multiplex PCR; TCRdb lists only in-frame clones, some missing. The sample includes some 100,000 clones, approximately 58% of them seen just once. This clonotype originated in a human donor in good health. The gene calls are TRBV5-1 and TRBJ2-5; TRBD1 aligns across 10 bases. Sequenced material: CD4+ T cells sorted from blood. The DNA for the CDR3 is TGCGCCAGCAGCTCCCTTGCGACAGGGGGCAAGGAGACCCAGTACTTC. This encodes CASSSLATGGKETQYF.